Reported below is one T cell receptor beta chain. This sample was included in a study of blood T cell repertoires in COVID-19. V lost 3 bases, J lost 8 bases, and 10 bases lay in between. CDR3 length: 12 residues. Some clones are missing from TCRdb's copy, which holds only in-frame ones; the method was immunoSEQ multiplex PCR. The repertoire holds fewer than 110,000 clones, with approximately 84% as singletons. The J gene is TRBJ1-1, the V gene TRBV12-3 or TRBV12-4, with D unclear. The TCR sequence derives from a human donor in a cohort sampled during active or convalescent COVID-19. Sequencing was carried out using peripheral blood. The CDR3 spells CASSLLRGEAFF. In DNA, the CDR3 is TGTGCCAGCAGTTTGCTCCGGGGAGAAGCTTTCTTT.